These 3 T cell receptor beta chains share one sample of origin, sequenced in a study of cytomegalovirus exposure and HLA in healthy donors. Method: immunoSEQ multiplex PCR; TCRdb's copy keeps in-frame clones and lacks some. The table records under 250,000 clones, around 90% of them present only once. Sequencing input: PBMCs. These receptors were taken from a woman under 30 in good health and CMV-seropositive.

The V and J genes are TRBV9 and TRBJ2-1, with D maybe TRBD2 (5 bases). The germline gives CDR1 SGDLS, CDR2 YYNGEE. This CDR3 has 15 residues. V lost 0 bases and J 2 bases, leaving 9 bases between the germline ends. This chain's CDR3 is CASSVDGITYNEQFF. In DNA, the CDR3 is TGTGCCAGCAGCGTAGACGGGATCACCTACAATGAGCAGTTCTTC.

The rearrangement uses TRBV9 and TRBJ2-1, with 7 bases that match TRBD2. V lost 3 bases and J lost 5; bases outside the gene matches: 11. Germline V lookup: CDR1 SGDLS, CDR2 YYNGEE. The length of the CDR3 is 16 residues. The CDR3 DNA follows: TGTGCCAGCAGCGGGGACTACGCCTTGTTCGACAATGAGCAGTTCTTC. It is translated as CASSGDYALFDNEQFF.

The J gene is TRBJ2-7, the V gene TRBV4-1; D is possibly TRBD2 (6 bases). Trimming took off 0 bases at V and 5 bases at J, with 14 bases between the two ends. From germline, CDR1 is MGHRA and CDR2 YSYEKL. This CDR3 is built from 15 residues. CDR3 residues: CASSQEKGREDEQYF. The CDR3 nucleotides read TGCGCCAGCAGCCAAGAAAAGGGGCGGGAAGACGAGCAGTACTTC.